The TCR beta chain under discussion was sequenced for a study of blood T cells in healthy people across ages. Study-level background: Capture via template switching afforded approximately one barcoded beta molecule per two T cells.

The CDR3 contains 18 residues. CDR1 is SEHNR and CDR2 is FQNEAQ in the germline V gene (reference sequence). V lost 4 bases to trimming and J lost 0 bases; unmatched junction nucleotides: 15. This clonotype was seen more than once but under ten times. Its antigen is not known. The use of a sample-barcoded 5' primer and a J-beta primer mix characterized a second PCR of roughly 6 to 11 cycles. MiXCR was run by TCRdb on the 5' RACE reads, yielding one entry per CDR3 protein. The sample shows some 1.5 million distinct CDR3 sequences, 25% to 30% of them seen only once. Findings of the study overall: Not knowing donor CMV status may have confounded expanded clonotype changes. Unsorted PBMCs ruled out conclusive naive versus antigen-experienced comparison.

The sample consisted of blood. The sequence came from a woman aged 25 to 39 in good health. The genes are TRBV7-9 and TRBJ2-7, with TRBD1 identical over 7 bases. The CDR3: CASSSGLALTGISYEQYF. Here the CDR3 DNA reads TGTGCCAGCAGCTCGGGTTTGGCCTTGACAGGGATCTCCTACGAGCAGTACTTC.